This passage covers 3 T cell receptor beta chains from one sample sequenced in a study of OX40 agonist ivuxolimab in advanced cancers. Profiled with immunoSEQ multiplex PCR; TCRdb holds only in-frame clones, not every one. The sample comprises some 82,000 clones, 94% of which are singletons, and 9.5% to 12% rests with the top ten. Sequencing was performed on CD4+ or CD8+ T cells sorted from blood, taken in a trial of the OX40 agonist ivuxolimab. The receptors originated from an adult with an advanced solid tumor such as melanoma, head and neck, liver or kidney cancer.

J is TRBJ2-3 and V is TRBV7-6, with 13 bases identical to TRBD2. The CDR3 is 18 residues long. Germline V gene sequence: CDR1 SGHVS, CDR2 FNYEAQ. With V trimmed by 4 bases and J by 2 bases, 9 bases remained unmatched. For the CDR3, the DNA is TGTGCCAGCAGCTGGGGACTAGCGGGAACTCAATTCACAGATACGCAGTATTTT. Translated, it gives CASSWGLAGTQFTDTQYF.

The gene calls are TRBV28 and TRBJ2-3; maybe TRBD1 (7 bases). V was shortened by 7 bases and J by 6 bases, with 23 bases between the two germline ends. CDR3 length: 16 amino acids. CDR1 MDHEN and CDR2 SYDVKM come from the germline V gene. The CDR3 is CASTNGAGTGEDTQYF. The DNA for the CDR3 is TGTGCCAGCACCAACGGAGCGGGTACAGGGGAGGATACGCAGTATTTT. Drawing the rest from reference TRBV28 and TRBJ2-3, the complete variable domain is DVKVTQSSRYLVKRTGEKVFLECVQDMDHENMFWYRQDPGLGLRLIYFSYDVKMKEKGDIPEGYSVSREKKERFSLILESASTNQTSMYLCASTNGAGTGEDTQYFGPGTRLTVL.

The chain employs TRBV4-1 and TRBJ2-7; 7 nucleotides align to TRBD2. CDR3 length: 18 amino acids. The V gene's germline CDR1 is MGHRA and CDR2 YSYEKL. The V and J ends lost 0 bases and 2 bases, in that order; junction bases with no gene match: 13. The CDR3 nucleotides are TGCGCCAGCAGCCAAGACTTTATGCCGACTAGCCGGACCTACGAGCAGTACTTC. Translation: CASSQDFMPTSRTYEQYF.